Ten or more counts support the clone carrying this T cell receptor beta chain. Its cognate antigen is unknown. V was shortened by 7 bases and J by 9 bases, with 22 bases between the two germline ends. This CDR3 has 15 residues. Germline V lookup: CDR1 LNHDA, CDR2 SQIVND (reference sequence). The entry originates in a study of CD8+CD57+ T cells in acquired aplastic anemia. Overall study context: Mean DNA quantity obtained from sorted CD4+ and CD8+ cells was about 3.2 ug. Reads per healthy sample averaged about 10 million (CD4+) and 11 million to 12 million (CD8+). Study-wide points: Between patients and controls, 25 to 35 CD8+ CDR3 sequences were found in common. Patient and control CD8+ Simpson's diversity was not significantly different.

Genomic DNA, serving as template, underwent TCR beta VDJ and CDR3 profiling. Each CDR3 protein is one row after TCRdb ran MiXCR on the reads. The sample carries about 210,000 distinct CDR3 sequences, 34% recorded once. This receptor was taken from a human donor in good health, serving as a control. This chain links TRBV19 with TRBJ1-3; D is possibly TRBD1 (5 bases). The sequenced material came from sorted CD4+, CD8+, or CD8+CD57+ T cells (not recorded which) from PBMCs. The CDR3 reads CASTNPGQGWATIYF. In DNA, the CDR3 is TGTGCCAGTACAAACCCCGGGCAGGGCTGGGCCACCATATATTTT.